This T cell receptor (beta chain) appears in the sequencing data of a study of human T cells and chemical hapten exposure (dated by TCRdb to the early 2020s). With respect to the entire study: Libraries were pooled for sequencing, and per-sample TCR yields varied mainly because of small differences in library volumes within the pool. The study tracked peripheral blood TCR repertoire changes in vivo during primary and secondary sensitization to the hapten diphenylcyclopropenone (DPC) in alopecia patients. Each blood RNA sample was used to sequence both TCR alpha and TCR beta chains.

Reading the germline V gene gives CDR1 MDHEN and CDR2 SYDVKM. The CDR3 runs 15 residues from the cysteine to the phenylalanine. This entry keeps only the CDR3 DNA: 45 bases, framed from base 1. Cut back by 2 bases and 1 base, the V and J ends lie 11 bases apart. The sample holds a few counts of this clonotype. Its antigen remains undetermined. Base qualities are not recorded, but no much larger clone differs from it by a single base. The study at large found these results: After repeated subsampling, the strength of the expansion versus patch-test correlation and the threshold at which it became significant changed. The number of TCRs above 1 in 1000 frequency did not change with DPC sensitization; there was no evidence of global repertoire structure alterations.

What the time point label conveys for this sample: healthy volunteer bleed at 6 weeks. Unfractionated whole blood was collected in Tempus Blood RNA tubes, and total RNA was extracted from that blood. A few healthy volunteers acted as controls for TCR sequencing and had blood drawn at day 0, 2 weeks and 6 weeks. Library preparation used RACE. TCRdb shows the sequencer as NextSeq 500. Library preparation attached unique molecular identifiers to individual cDNA molecules for quantitative, reproducible TCR counting. Concerning the study's data processing: The median number of TCRs per sample was 85,000 to 100,000, ranging from 23,224 to 690,600. The Decombinator software suite was used to annotate V, J and CDR3 in the TCR reads. Every sample was subsampled to the same number of TCRs (28,000) for the PS versus PT1 abundance plots. Expanded TCRs were defined as absent before sensitization and observed at least eight times at the 2-week time point. The raw public reads went through TCRdb reprocessing: fastp at Q25, MiXCR clone calling, in-frame beta chains kept. For every CDR3 protein sequence, its rows merge into one entry that carries the most common genes and DNA. Clone size and V and J calls follow TCRdb, not the original study. The table for this sample lists about 65,000 distinct CDR3 sequences; roughly 6.1% of them were counted only once. The top ten clones comprise just under 3.5% of the sample.

The material sequenced was whole blood. The TCR originated in a female donor in good health. Some clones in this sample may be carry-over from other donors' samples. The chain is made from TRBV28 and TRBJ1-1; the D region possibly corresponds to TRBD1 (6 bases align). The DNA reads as follows: TGTGCCAGCAGTTTAAGGACAGCGGAGAACACTGAAGCTTTCTTT. The encoded protein is CASSLRTAENTEAFF.